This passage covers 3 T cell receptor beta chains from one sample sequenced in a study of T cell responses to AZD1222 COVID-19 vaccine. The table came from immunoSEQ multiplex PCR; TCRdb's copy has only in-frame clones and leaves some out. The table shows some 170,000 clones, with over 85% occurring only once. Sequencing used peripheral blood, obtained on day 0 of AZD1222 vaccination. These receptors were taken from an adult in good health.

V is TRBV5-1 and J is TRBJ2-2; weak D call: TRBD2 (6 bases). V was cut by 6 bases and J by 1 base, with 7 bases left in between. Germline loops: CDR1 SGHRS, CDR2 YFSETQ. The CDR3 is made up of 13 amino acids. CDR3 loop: CASNGGNTGELFF. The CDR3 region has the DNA TGCGCCAGCAACGGGGGGAACACCGGGGAGCTGTTTTTT.

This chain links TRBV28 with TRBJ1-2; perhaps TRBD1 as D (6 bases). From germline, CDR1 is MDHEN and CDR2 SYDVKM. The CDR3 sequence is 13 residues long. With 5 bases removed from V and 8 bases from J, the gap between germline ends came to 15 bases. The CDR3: CASSPWTVGGYTF. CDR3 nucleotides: TGTGCCAGCAGTCCATGGACAGTCGGGGGCTACACCTTC.

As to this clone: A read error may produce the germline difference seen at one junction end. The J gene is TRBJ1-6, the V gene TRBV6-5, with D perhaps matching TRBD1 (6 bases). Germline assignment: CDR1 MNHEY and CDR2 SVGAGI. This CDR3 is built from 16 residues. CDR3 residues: CASTYYRQDYNSPLHF. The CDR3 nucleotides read TGTGCCAGCACTTACTACCGACAGGACTATAATTCACCCCTCCACTTT.